These T cell receptor beta chains were read from a single sample in a study of cytomegalovirus exposure and HLA in healthy donors. Data came from immunoSEQ multiplex PCR; TCRdb stores just in-frame clones and leaves some out. The sample consists of approximately 220,000 clones, 65% to 80% of them appearing once. Sequencing was carried out using PBMCs. These receptors all come from a girl aged 2-10 years in good health and CMV-seronegative. CDR3s include the opening cysteine and the closing phenylalanine or tryptophan. The D gene is left open where the match is weak. A clone size is listed for some rows: how often the clone was seen (once, few, many), or a class if it is expanded.

>TRBJ2-7|TRBV29-1|NA|NA
TGCAGCGTTGAAGACACAGCAAACTACGAGCAGTACTTC
CSVEDTANYEQYF
>TRBJ2-7|TRBV9|NA|TRBD2
TGTGCCAGCAGCCCGGGGGGTGGATACGAGCAGTACTTC
CASSPGGGYEQYF
>TRBJ2-3|TRBV7-6|NA|TRBD2
TGTGCCAGCAGCTTAGAGGGGGGTCGGACTAGCGGTTTCACAGATACGCAGTATTTT
CASSLEGGRTSGFTDTQYF
>TRBJ2-1|TRBV6-6|once|TRBD2
TGTGCCAGCAGGTCCGGGACTAGCGGGTGGGATGAGCAGTTCTTC
CASRSGTSGWDEQFF
>TRBJ1-6|TRBV5-1|few|TRBD1
TGCGCCAGCAGCTTGGAAAGGGGGCTTTCACCCCTCCACTTT
CASSLERGLSPLHF
>TRBJ2-2|TRBV7-2|NA|NA
TGTGCCAGCAGCTTATCCCTCCCGGGAGCGGCGGGGGAGCTGTTTTTT
CASSLSLPGAAGELFF
>TRBJ2-3|TRBV7-7|NA|NA
TGTGCCAGCAGCTTAGGGCAGGCCCTAGATACGCAGTATTTT
CASSLGQALDTQYF
>TRBJ1-6|TRBV5-1|NA|NA
TGCGCCAGCAAGGGCGTGGCGGAGGATTCACCCCTCCACTTT
CASKGVAEDSPLHF
>TRBJ1-5|TRBV27|NA|NA
TGTGCCAGCAGTTTATATCAGGGAGGAAGCAATCAGCCCCAGCATTTT
CASSLYQGGSNQPQHF
>TRBJ2-1|TRBV5-1|NA|NA
TGCGCCAGCAGCTTTCGCAATGAGCAGTTCTTC
CASSFRNEQFF
>TRBJ1-3|TRBV6-1|NA|NA
TGTGCCAGCAGTGAATGGGGGCGCGTCGGTAACACCATATATTTT
CASSEWGRVGNTIYF